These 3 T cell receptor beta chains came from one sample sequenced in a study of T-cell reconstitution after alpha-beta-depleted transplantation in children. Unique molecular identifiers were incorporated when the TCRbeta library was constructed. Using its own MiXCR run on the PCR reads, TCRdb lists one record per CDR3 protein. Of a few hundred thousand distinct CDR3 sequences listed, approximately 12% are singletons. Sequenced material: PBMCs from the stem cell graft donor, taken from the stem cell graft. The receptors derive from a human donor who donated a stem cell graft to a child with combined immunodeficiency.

CDR3 region: CAFIFNGQGRNTGELFF. DNA of the CDR3: TGTGCCTTCATCTTTAACGGGCAGGGTCGGAACACCGGGGAGCTGTTTTTT. The rearrangement links TRBV2 to TRBJ2-2; tentatively, D is TRBD1 (5 bases). This CDR3 is built from 17 residues. Trimming pared 11 bases from V and 1 base from J, leaving 23 bases between. The germline V gene has CDR1 SNHLY and CDR2 FYNNEI.

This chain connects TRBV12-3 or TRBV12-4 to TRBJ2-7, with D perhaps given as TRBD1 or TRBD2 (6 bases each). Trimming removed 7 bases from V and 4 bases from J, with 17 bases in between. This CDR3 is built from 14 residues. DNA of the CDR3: TGTGCCAGCATGAGCCGCGGAGGGGGTTACGAGCAGTACTTC. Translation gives CASMSRGGGYEQYF.

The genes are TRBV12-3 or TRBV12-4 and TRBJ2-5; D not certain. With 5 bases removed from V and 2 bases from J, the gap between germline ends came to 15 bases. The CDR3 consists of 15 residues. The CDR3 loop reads CASSRELGPQETQYF. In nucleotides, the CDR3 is TGTGCCAGCAGTCGCGAGTTAGGACCTCAAGAGACCCAGTACTTC.